A selection of T cell receptor beta chains follows, all from one sample in a study of CDR3 diversity in severe acne. A single record per CDR3 protein comes from TCRdb applying MiXCR to the PCR reads. The sample contains tens of thousands of distinct CDR3 sequences, under 65% of which appear only once. Material: blood. The receptor source for this set is a male donor in good health, without acne. Each CDR3 is given with its conserved first and last residue. Fields, in order: J gene, V gene, clone size, D gene, CDR3 protein, CDR3 DNA. A D gene is named only where the DNA matches it firmly. Not every row has a clone size; where given, it reads once, few, many or a size class.

J: TRBJ2-7
V: TRBV5-5
size: NA
D: NA
CDR3: CASRLGRPPYEQYF
DNA: TGCGCCAGCAGACTGGGACGGCCCCCCTACGAGCAGTACTTC

J: TRBJ2-7
V: TRBV7-8
size: NA
D: TRBD2
CDR3: CASSSWISGRDEQYF
DNA: TGTGCCAGCAGCTCATGGATTAGCGGGAGAGACGAGCAGTACTTC

J: TRBJ2-7
V: TRBV6-1
size: NA
D: TRBD2
CDR3: CASSYRVTGGYEQYF
DNA: TGTGCCAGCAGTTACCGGGTGACGGGGGGATACGAGCAGTACTTC

J: TRBJ2-7
V: TRBV5-4
size: NA
D: TRBD2
CDR3: CASGDTSGSYEQYF
DNA: TGTGCCAGCGGAGATACTAGCGGCTCCTACGAGCAGTACTTC

J: TRBJ1-2
V: TRBV11-2
size: NA
D: NA
CDR3: CASSLGRLDGYTF
DNA: TGTGCCAGCAGCTTAGGGCGGCTTGATGGCTACACCTTC

J: TRBJ2-3
V: TRBV10-3
size: NA
D: TRBD2
CDR3: CAISETSGGTRRSDTQYF
DNA: TGTGCCATCAGTGAGACTAGCGGGGGAACTCGACGTTCAGATACGCAGTATTTT

J: TRBJ2-5
V: TRBV11-2
size: NA
D: NA
CDR3: CASSLTEKLFFGSGTQYF
DNA: NA

J: TRBJ1-1
V: TRBV5-1
size: NA
D: NA
CDR3: CASSLEGGPLNTEAFF
DNA: TGCGCCAGCAGCTTGGAGGGGGGGCCATTGAACACTGAAGCTTTCTTT

J: TRBJ1-5
V: TRBV2
size: NA
D: NA
CDR3: CASSEGVSNQPQHF
DNA: TGTGCCAGCAGTGAAGGGGTTAGCAATCAGCCCCAGCATTTT

J: TRBJ1-1
V: TRBV5-1
size: NA
D: NA
CDR3: CASSLRSQQGSTEAFF
DNA: TGCGCCAGCAGCCTCCGGAGCCAACAGGGATCCACTGAAGCTTTCTTT

J: TRBJ2-7
V: TRBV5-1
size: many
D: TRBD2
CDR3: CASSLWLAGGYYEQYF
DNA: TGCGCCAGCAGCTTGTGGCTAGCGGGGGGCTACTACGAGCAGTACTTC

J: TRBJ2-1
V: TRBV28
size: many
D: NA
CDR3: CASSLGAFYNEQFF
DNA: TGTGCCAGCAGTTTAGGGGCGTTCTACAATGAGCAGTTCTTC

J: TRBJ2-7
V: TRBV28
size: many
D: TRBD2
CDR3: CATLSGRLVGEQYF
DNA: TGTGCCACCCTTAGCGGGAGACTTGTTGGAGAGCAGTACTTC

J: TRBJ2-7
V: TRBV11-2
size: NA
D: TRBD2
CDR3: CASSFRTSGGREQYF
DNA: TGTGCCAGCAGTTTCCGGACTAGCGGGGGAAGGGAGCAGTACTTC

J: TRBJ1-5
V: TRBV6-5
size: few
D: NA
CDR3: CASPRGQSNQPQHF
DNA: TGTGCCAGCCCACGGGGGCAAAGCAATCAGCCCCAGCATTTT

J: TRBJ1-3
V: TRBV6-6
size: NA
D: NA
CDR3: CASSYKGYLTEAFFGQGTIYF
DNA: NA

J: TRBJ2-7
V: TRBV29-1
size: medium-sized
D: NA
CDR3: CSVEVSSYEQYF
DNA: TGCAGCGTTGAAGTCTCCTCCTACGAGCAGTACTTC

J: TRBJ2-1
V: TRBV10-3
size: many
D: TRBD1
CDR3: CAISDFRGPNGDEQFF
DNA: TGTGCCATCAGTGATTTCAGGGGGCCAAACGGCGATGAGCAGTTCTTC

J: TRBJ1-1
V: TRBV7-9
size: many
D: NA
CDR3: CASSLREAGVTNTEAFF
DNA: TGTGCCAGCAGCTTAAGGGAAGCAGGAGTGACGAACACTGAAGCTTTCTTT

J: TRBJ2-7
V: TRBV7-9
size: NA
D: TRBD2
CDR3: CAGSPRGGEREQYF
DNA: TGTGCCGGCAGCCCCCGGGGGGGTGAGCGGGAGCAGTACTTC

J: TRBJ2-5
V: TRBV9
size: NA
D: NA
CDR3: CASSVALGGYETQYF
DNA: TGTGCCAGCAGCGTAGCTCTCGGGGGATACGAGACCCAGTACTTC

J: TRBJ2-5
V: TRBV20-1
size: NA
D: NA
CDR3: CSAPGTETQYF
DNA: TGCAGTGCTCCCGGGACAGAGACCCAGTACTTC

J: TRBJ2-7
V: TRBV24-1
size: NA
D: NA
CDR3: CATGTGVALYEQYF
DNA: TGTGCCACCGGAACCGGAGTGGCCCTCTACGAGCAGTACTTC

J: TRBJ2-7
V: TRBV20-1
size: NA
D: TRBD2
CDR3: CSARGGAGGPYEQYF
DNA: TGCAGTGCTCGGGGCGGGGCGGGAGGTCCGTACGAGCAGTACTTC

J: TRBJ2-7
V: TRBV24-1
size: medium-sized
D: NA
CDR3: CATSDIGEQYF
DNA: TGTGCCACCAGTGATATAGGGGAGCAGTACTTC

J: TRBJ2-1
V: TRBV20-1
size: NA
D: TRBD2
CDR3: CSARLTSGGAFYEQFF
DNA: TGCAGTGCTAGGTTGACTAGCGGGGGGGCATTCTATGAGCAGTTCTTC

J: TRBJ1-2
V: TRBV19
size: NA
D: TRBD1
CDR3: CASRLTSGGQGGYGYTF
DNA: TGTGCCAGCAGACTGACTAGCGGGGGACAGGGGGGCTATGGCTACACCTTC

J: TRBJ2-7
V: TRBV9
size: many
D: NA
CDR3: CASSVVGLGEQYF
DNA: TGTGCCAGCAGCGTAGTTGGGTTGGGGGAGCAGTACTTC

J: TRBJ1-5
V: TRBV10-3
size: NA
D: TRBD1
CDR3: CAISGAGGSQPQHF
DNA: TGTGCCATCAGTGGAGCAGGGGGGAGCCAGCCCCAGCATTTT

J: TRBJ1-4
V: TRBV7-9
size: NA
D: TRBD1
CDR3: CASSRDRGWEKLFF
DNA: TGTGCCAGCAGCCGCGACAGGGGATGGGAAAAACTGTTTTTT

J: TRBJ2-7
V: TRBV20-1
size: medium-sized
D: NA
CDR3: CSAREVSSYEQYF
DNA: TGCAGTGCTAGAGAGGTGAGCTCCTACGAGCAGTACTTC

J: TRBJ2-3
V: TRBV7-9
size: many
D: NA
CDR3: CASSWGSAVSDTQYF
DNA: TGTGCCAGCAGCTGGGGTAGTGCGGTTTCAGATACGCAGTATTTT

J: TRBJ2-5
V: TRBV4-1
size: many
D: TRBD1
CDR3: CASSHPDREETQYF
DNA: TGCGCCAGCAGCCACCCAGACAGGGAAGAGACCCAGTACTTC

J: TRBJ1-1
V: TRBV20-1
size: NA
D: NA
CDR3: CSARDGGGHNTEAFF
DNA: TGCAGTGCTAGAGATGGGGGGGGTCATAACACTGAAGCTTTCTTT

J: TRBJ2-7
V: TRBV10-3
size: few
D: TRBD2
CDR3: CAATSANYEQYF
DNA: TGTGCTGCCACTAGCGCCAACTACGAGCAGTACTTC

J: TRBJ1-1
V: TRBV7-2
size: NA
D: TRBD1
CDR3: CASSRQGETEAFF
DNA: TGTGCCAGCAGCCGACAGGGGGAGACTGAAGCTTTCTTT

J: TRBJ2-6
V: TRBV9
size: many
D: TRBD1
CDR3: CASSPHGDSLSGANVLTF
DNA: TGTGCCAGCAGCCCCCACGGGGACAGCCTCTCTGGGGCCAACGTCCTGACTTTC

J: TRBJ2-7
V: TRBV10-3
size: medium-sized
D: NA
CDR3: CAIRRGGYEQYF
DNA: TGTGCCATCAGGAGGGGAGGCTACGAGCAGTACTTC

J: TRBJ2-7
V: TRBV7-9
size: few
D: NA
CDR3: CASSLGYSGPVNEQYF
DNA: TGTGCCAGCAGCTTAGGTTACAGCGGGCCGGTGAACGAGCAGTACTTC

J: TRBJ2-5
V: TRBV13
size: NA
D: NA
CDR3: CASSLRGAQETQYF
DNA: TGTGCCAGCAGCTTAAGGGGGGCCCAAGAGACCCAGTACTTC

J: TRBJ2-7
V: TRBV11-1
size: NA
D: NA
CDR3: CASSQVNSPEQYF
DNA: TGCGCCAGCAGCCAAGTTAACAGCCCCGAGCAGTACTTC

J: TRBJ2-7
V: TRBV10-3
size: few
D: TRBD1
CDR3: CAISEGTGTYEQYF
DNA: TGTGCCATCAGTGAGGGGACAGGGACCTACGAGCAGTACTTC

J: TRBJ2-7
V: TRBV24-1
size: once
D: NA
CDR3: CATSDNGWEQYF
DNA: TGTGCCACCAGTGACAACGGGTGGGAGCAGTACTTC

J: TRBJ2-5
V: TRBV7-8
size: NA
D: TRBD2
CDR3: CASSTLAGGPERKTQYF
DNA: TGTGCTAGCAGTACACTAGCGGGAGGGCCGGAGAGAAAGACCCAGTACTTC

J: TRBJ2-7
V: TRBV7-9
size: NA
D: TRBD2
CDR3: CASSLPGGSHYEQYF
DNA: TGTGCCAGCAGCCTCCCGGGCGGGAGTCACTACGAGCAGTACTTC

J: TRBJ2-7
V: TRBV5-6
size: NA
D: TRBD1
CDR3: CASSLLTGGVQYF
DNA: TGTGCCAGCAGCTTATTAACAGGGGGCGTGCAGTACTTC

J: TRBJ1-4
V: TRBV6-6
size: many
D: NA
CDR3: CACSREQNEKLFF
DNA: TGTGCCTGTTCCCGGGAACAGAATGAAAAACTGTTTTTT

J: TRBJ2-2
V: TRBV10-1
size: NA
D: NA
CDR3: CASSDPQTDTGELFF
DNA: TGCGCCAGCAGTGATCCCCAGACGGACACCGGGGAGCTGTTTTTT

J: TRBJ1-2
V: TRBV29-1
size: few
D: NA
CDR3: CSVGRRTAGDYGYTF
DNA: TGCAGCGTCGGCAGACGGACTGCCGGGGACTATGGCTACACCTTC

J: TRBJ1-2
V: TRBV20-1
size: NA
D: NA
CDR3: CSVLSPYYTF
DNA: TGCAGTGTCCTCAGCCCATACTACACCTTC

J: TRBJ1-1
V: TRBV6-5
size: NA
D: NA
CDR3: CASSPRWNTEAFF
DNA: TGTGCCAGCAGTCCGAGGTGGAACACTGAAGCTTTCTTT

J: TRBJ2-5
V: TRBV6-4
size: many
D: TRBD2
CDR3: CASSDSTSGGAETQYF
DNA: TGTGCCAGCAGTGACTCGACTAGCGGGGGGGCAGAGACCCAGTACTTC